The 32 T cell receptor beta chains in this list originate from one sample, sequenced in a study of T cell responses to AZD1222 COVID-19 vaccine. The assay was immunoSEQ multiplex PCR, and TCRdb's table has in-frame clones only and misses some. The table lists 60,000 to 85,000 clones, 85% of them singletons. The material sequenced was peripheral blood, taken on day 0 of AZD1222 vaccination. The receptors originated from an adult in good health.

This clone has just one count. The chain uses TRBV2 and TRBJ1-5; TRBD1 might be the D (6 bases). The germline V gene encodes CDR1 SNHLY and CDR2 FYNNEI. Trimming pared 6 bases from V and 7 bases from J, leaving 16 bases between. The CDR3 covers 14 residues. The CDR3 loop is CASSEHRVGQPQHF. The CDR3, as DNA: TGTGCCAGCAGCGAGCACAGGGTGGGACAGCCCCAGCATTTT.

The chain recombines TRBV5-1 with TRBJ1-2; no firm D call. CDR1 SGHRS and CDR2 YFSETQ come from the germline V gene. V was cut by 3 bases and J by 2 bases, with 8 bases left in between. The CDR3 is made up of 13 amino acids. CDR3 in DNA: TGCGCCAGCAGCTCGGTAGAAAACTATGGCTACACCTTC. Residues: CASSSVENYGYTF.

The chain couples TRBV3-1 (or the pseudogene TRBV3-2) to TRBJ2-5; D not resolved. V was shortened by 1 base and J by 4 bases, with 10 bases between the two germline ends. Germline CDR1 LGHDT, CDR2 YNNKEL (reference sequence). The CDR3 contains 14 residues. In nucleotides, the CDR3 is TGTGCCAGCAGCCAAGCATCGGCGAGAGAGACCCAGTACTTC. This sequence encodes CASSQASARETQYF.

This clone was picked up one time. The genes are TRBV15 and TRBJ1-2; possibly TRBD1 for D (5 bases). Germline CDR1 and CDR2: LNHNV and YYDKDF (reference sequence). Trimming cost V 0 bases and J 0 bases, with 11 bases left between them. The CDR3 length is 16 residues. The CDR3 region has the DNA TGTGCCACCAGCAGAGAGGGGGAAAGCGCTAACTATGGCTACACCTTC. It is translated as CATSREGESANYGYTF.

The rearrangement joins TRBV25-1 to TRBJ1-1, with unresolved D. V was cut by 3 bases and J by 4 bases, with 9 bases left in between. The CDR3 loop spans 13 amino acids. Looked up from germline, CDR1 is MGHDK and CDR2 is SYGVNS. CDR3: CASSEFLGTEAFF. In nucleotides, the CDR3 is TGTGCCAGCAGTGAGTTCCTGGGCACTGAAGCTTTCTTT. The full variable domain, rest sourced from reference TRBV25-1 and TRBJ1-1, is EADIYQTPRYLVIGTGKKITLECSQTMGHDKMYWYQQDPGMELHLIHYSYGVNSTEKGDLSSESTVSRIRTEHFPLTLESARPSHTSQYLCASSEFLGTEAFFGQGTRLTVV.

The chain's CDR3 is CASRQNNSPLHF. CDR3 nucleotide sequence: TGTGCCAGCCGACAAAATAATTCACCCCTCCACTTT. The chain couples TRBV19 to TRBJ1-6; D not resolved. V was trimmed by 9 bases and J by 5 bases, leaving 8 bases between them. CDR1 and CDR2 (germline): LNHDA, SQIVND (reference sequence). This CDR3 has 12 residues.

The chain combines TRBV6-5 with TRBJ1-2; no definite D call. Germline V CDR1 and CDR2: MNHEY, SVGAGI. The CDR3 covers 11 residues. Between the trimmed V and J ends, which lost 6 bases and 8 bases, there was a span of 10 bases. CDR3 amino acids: CASSGWEGYTF. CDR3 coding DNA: TGTGCCAGCAGCGGCTGGGAGGGCTACACCTTC.

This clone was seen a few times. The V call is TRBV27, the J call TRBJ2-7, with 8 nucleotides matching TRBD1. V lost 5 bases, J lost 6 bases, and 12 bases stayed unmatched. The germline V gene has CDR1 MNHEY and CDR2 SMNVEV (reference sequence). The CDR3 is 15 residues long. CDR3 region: CASSLRVQGALEQYF. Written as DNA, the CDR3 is TGTGCCAGCAGTCTTAGGGTCCAGGGGGCCCTCGAGCAGTACTTC.

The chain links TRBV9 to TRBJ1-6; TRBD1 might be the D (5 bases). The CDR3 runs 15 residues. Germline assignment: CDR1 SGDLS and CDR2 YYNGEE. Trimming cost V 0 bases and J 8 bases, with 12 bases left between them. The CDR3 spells CASSVATGQDSPLHF. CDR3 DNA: TGTGCCAGCAGCGTAGCTACGGGGCAAGATTCACCCCTCCACTTT.

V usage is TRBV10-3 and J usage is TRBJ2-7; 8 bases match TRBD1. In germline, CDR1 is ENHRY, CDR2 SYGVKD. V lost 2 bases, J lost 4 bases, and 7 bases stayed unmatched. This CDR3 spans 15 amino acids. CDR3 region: CAISETRDRSYEQYF. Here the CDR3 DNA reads TGTGCCATCAGTGAGACACGGGACAGGAGTTACGAGCAGTACTTC.

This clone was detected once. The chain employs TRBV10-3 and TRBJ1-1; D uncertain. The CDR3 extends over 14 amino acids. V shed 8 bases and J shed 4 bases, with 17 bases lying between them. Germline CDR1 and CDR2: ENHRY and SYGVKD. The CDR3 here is CAILAQLQGTEAFF. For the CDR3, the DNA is TGTGCCATCTTGGCACAGCTGCAAGGCACTGAAGCTTTCTTT.

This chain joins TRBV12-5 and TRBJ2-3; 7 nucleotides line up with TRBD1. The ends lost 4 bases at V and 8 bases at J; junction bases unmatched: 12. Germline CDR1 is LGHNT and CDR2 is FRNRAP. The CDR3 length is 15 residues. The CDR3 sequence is CASGSLTGPRGTQYF. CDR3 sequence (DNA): TGTGCTAGTGGTTCCTTGACAGGGCCCCGAGGTACGCAGTATTTT. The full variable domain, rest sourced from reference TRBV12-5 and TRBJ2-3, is DARVTQTPRHKVTEMGQEVTMRCQPILGHNTVFWYRQTMMQGLELLAYFRNRAPLDDSGMPKDRFSAEMPDATLATLKIQPSEPRDSAVYFCASGSLTGPRGTQYFGPGTRLTVL.

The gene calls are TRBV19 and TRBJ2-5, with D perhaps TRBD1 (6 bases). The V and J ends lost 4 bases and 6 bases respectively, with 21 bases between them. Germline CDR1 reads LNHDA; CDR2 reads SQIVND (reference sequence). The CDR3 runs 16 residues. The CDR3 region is CASSTSRAGVAQTQYF. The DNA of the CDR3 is TGTGCCAGTAGTACTTCCCGGGCAGGGGTGGCACAGACCCAGTACTTC.

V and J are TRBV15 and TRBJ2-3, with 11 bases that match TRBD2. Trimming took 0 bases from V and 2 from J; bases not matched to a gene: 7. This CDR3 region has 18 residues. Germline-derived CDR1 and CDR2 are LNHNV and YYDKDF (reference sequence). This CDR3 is CATSRDELAGDLTDTQYF. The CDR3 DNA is TGTGCCACCAGCAGAGATGAACTAGCGGGAGACCTCACAGATACGCAGTATTTT.

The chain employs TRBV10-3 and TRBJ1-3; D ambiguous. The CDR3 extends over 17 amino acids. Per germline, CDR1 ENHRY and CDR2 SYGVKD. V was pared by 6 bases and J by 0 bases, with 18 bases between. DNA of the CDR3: TGTGCCATCAGCGATCGGGCAGGTTGGGCCTCTGGAAACACCATATATTTT. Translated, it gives CAISDRAGWASGNTIYF.

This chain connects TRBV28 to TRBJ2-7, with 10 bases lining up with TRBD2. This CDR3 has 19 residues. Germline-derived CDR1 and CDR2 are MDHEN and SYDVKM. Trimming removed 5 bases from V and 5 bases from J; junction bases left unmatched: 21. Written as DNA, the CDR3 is TGTGCCAGCAGTGGATCCTCTAGCGGGAGTCTACCTTCTGAGGACGAGCAGTACTTC. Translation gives CASSGSSSGSLPSEDEQYF.

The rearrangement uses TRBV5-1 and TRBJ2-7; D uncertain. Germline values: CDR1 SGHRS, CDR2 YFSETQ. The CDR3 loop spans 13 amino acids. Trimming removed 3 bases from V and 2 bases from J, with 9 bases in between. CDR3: CASSSTATYEQYF. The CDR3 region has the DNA TGCGCCAGCAGCTCTACAGCTACCTACGAGCAGTACTTC.

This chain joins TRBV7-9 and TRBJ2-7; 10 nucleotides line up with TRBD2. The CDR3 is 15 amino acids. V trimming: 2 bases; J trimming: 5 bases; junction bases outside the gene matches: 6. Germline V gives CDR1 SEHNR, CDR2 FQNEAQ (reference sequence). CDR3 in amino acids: CASSLPSGTSDEQYF. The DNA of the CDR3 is TGTGCCAGCAGCTTACCCTCGGGGACTAGCGACGAGCAGTACTTC.

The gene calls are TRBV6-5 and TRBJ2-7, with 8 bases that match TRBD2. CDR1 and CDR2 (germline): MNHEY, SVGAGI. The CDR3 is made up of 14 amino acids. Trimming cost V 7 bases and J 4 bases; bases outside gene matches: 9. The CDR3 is CASNDGGAVYEQYF. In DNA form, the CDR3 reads TGTGCCAGCAACGACGGGGGGGCGGTATACGAGCAGTACTTC.

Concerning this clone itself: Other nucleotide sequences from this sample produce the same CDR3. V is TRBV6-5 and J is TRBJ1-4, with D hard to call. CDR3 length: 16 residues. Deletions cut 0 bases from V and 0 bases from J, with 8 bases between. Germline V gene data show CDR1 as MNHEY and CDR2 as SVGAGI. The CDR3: CASSYSSNPTNEKLFF. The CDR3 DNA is TGTGCCAGCAGTTACTCGAGTAACCCAACTAATGAAAAACTGTTTTTT.

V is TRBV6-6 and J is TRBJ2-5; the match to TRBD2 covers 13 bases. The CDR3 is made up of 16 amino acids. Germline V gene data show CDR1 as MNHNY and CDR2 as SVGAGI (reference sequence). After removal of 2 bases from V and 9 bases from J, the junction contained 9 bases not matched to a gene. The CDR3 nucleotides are TGTGCCAGCAGTTACCCAGGACTAGCGGGAGAATTTGCCCAGTACTTC. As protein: CASSYPGLAGEFAQYF.

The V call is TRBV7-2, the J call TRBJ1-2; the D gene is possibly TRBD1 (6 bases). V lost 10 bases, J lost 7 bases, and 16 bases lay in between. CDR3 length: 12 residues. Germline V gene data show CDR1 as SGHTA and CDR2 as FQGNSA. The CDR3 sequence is CANYRDSGGYTF. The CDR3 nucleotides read TGTGCCAACTACAGGGATTCCGGTGGCTACACCTTC.

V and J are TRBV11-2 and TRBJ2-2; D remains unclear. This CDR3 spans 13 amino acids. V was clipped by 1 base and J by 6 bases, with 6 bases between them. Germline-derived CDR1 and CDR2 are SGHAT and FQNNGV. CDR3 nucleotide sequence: TGTGCCAGCAGCTTAGGTGGACCCGGGGAGCTGTTTTTT. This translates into CASSLGGPGELFF. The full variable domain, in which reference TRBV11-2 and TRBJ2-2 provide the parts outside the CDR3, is EAGVAQSPRYKIIEKRQSVAFWCNPISGHATLYWYQQILGQGPKLLIQFQNNGVVDDSQLPKDRFSAERLKGVDSTLKIQPAKLEDSAVYLCASSLGGPGELFFGEGSRLTVL.

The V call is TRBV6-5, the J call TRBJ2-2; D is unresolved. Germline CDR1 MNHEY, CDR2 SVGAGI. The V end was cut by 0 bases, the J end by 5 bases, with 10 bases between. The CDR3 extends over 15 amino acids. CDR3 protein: CASSYSRQATGELFF. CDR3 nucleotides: TGTGCCAGCAGTTACTCGAGGCAGGCTACCGGGGAGCTGTTTTTT.

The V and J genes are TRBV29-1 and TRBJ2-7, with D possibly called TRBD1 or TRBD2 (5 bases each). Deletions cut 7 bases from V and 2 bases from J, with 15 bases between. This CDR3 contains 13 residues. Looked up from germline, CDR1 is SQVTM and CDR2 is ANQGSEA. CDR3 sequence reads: CSAGDGRAYEQYF. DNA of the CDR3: TGCAGCGCCGGGGATGGCAGGGCCTACGAGCAGTACTTC.

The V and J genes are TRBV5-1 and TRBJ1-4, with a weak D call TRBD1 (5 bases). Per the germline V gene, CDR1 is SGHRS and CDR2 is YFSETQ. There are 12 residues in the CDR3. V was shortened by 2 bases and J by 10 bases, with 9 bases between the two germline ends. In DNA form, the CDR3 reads TGCGCCAGCAGCTTTGCAGGGAGAAAACTGTTTTTT. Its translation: CASSFAGRKLFF.

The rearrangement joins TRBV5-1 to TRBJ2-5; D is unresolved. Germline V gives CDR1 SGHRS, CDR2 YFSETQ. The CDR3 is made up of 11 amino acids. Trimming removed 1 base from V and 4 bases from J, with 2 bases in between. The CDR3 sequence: CASSLIETQYF. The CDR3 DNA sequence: TGCGCCAGCAGCTTGATAGAGACCCAGTACTTC.

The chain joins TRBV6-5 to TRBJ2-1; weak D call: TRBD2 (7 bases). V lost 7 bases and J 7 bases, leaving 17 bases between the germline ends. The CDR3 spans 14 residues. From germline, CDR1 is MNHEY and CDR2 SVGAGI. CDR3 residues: CASTQGGGHNEQFF. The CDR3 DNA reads TGTGCCAGCACCCAAGGGGGGGGGCATAATGAGCAGTTCTTC.

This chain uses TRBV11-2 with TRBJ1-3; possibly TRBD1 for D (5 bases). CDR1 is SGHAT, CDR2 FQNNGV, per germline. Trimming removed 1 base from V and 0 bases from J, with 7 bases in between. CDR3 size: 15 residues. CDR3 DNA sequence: TGTGCCAGCAGCTTAGTGAGGGGCTCTGGAAACACCATATATTTT. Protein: CASSLVRGSGNTIYF. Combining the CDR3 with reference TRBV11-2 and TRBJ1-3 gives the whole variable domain EAGVAQSPRYKIIEKRQSVAFWCNPISGHATLYWYQQILGQGPKLLIQFQNNGVVDDSQLPKDRFSAERLKGVDSTLKIQPAKLEDSAVYLCASSLVRGSGNTIYFGEGSWLTVV.

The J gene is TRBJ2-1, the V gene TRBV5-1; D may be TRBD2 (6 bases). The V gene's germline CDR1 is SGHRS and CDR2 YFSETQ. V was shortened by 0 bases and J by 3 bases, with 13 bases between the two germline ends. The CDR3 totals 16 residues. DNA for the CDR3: TGCGCCAGCAGCTTGGTGGGTGGGAGGATCTACAATGAGCAGTTCTTC. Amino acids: CASSLVGGRIYNEQFF. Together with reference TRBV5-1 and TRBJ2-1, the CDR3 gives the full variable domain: KAGVTQTPRYLIKTRGQQVTLSCSPISGHRSVSWYQQTPGQGLQFLFEYFSETQRNKGNFPGRFSGRQFSNSRSEMNVSTLELGDSALYLCASSLVGGRIYNEQFFGPGTRLTVL.

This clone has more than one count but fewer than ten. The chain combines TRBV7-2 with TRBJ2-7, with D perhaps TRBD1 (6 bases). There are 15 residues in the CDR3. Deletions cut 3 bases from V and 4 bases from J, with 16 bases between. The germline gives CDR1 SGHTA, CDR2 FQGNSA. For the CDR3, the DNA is TGTGCCAGCAGCTTTAGAAGCAGGGGTTGGTACGAGCAGTACTTC. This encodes CASSFRSRGWYEQYF.

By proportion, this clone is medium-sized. This chain's CDR3 is CASRTGLNEQFF. For the CDR3, the DNA is TGTGCCAGCAGGACAGGCTTGAATGAGCAGTTCTTC. The gene calls are TRBV25-1 and TRBJ2-1, with D perhaps TRBD1 (6 bases). The CDR3 loop spans 12 amino acids. The V gene's germline CDR1 is MGHDK and CDR2 SYGVNS. The V end lost 6 bases, the J end lost 7 bases, and 10 bases lay between the germline ends.